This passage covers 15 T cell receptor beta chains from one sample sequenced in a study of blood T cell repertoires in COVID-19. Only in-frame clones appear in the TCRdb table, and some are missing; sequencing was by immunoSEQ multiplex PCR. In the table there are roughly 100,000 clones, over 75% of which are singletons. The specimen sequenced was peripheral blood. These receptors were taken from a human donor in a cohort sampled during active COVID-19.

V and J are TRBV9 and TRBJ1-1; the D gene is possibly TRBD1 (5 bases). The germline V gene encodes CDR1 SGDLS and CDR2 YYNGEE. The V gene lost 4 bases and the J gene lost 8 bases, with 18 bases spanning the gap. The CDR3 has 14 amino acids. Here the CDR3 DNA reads TGTGCCAGCAGCTCAGGAGGGACTGCGGACGAAGCTTTCTTT. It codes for CASSSGGTADEAFF.

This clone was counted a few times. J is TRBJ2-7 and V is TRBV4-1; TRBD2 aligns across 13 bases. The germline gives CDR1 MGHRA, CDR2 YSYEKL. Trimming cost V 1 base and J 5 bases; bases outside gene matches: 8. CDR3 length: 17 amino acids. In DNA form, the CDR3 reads TGCGCCAGCAGCCAAGGGACTAGCGGGGGTCCACTCAACGAGCAGTACTTC. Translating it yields CASSQGTSGGPLNEQYF.

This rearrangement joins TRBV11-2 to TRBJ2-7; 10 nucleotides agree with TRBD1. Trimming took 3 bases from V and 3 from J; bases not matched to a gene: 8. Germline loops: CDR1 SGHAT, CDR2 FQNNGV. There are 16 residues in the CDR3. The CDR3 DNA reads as TGTGCCAGCAGCTTGTCGCTCGACAGGGGGCGCTACGAGCAGTACTTC. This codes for CASSLSLDRGRYEQYF.

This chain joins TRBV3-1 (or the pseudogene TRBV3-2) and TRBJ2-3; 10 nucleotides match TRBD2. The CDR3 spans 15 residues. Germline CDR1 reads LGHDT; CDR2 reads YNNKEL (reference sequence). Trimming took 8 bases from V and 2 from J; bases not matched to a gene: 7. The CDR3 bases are TGTGCCAGCTCCCGCCTAGCGGGGGCCACAGATACGCAGTATTTT. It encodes CASSRLAGATDTQYF.

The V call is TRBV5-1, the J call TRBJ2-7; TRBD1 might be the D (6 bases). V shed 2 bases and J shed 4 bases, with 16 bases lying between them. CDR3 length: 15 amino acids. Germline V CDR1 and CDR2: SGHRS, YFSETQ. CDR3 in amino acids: CASSLARDIEYEQYF. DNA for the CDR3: TGCGCCAGCAGCTTAGCCAGGGACATAGAATACGAGCAGTACTTC.

CDR3 in amino acids: CASSVSRGASGGYTF. The CDR3 DNA follows: TGTGCCAGCAGCGTTTCCAGGGGAGCTTCGGGTGGCTACACCTTC. V gene TRBV7-9 combines with J gene TRBJ1-2, with D perhaps matching TRBD1 (6 bases). The germline V gene encodes CDR1 SEHNR and CDR2 FQNEAQ (reference sequence). Trimming took off 5 bases at V and 7 bases at J, with 20 bases between the two ends. This CDR3 contains 15 residues.

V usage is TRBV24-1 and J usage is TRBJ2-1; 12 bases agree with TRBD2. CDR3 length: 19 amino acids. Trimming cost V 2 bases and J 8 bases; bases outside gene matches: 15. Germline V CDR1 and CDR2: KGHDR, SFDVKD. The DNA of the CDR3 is TGTGCCACCAGTGATTCACAAACTCTGACTAGCGGGAGTCCCCATGAGCAGTTCTTC. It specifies CATSDSQTLTSGSPHEQFF.

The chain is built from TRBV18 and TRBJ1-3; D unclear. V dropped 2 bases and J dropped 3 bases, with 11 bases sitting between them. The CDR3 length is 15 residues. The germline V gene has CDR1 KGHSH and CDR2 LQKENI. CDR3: CASSPVREGGNTIYF. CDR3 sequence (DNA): TGTGCCAGCTCACCAGTGCGGGAAGGTGGAAACACCATATATTTT.

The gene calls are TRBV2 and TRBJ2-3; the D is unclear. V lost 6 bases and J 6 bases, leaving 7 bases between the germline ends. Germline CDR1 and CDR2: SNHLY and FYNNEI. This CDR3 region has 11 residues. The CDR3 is CASSPRDTQYF. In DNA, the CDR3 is TGTGCCAGCAGCCCCCGGGATACGCAGTATTTT.

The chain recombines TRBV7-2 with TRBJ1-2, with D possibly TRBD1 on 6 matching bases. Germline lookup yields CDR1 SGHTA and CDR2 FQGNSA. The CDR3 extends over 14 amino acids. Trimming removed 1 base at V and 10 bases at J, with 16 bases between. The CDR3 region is CASSLGTVPSAYTF. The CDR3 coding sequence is TGTGCCAGCAGCTTAGGGACAGTGCCTTCCGCCTACACCTTC.

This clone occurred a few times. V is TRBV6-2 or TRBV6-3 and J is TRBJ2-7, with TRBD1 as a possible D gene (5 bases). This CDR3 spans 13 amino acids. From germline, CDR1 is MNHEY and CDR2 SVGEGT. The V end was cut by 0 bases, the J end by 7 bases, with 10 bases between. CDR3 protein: CASSYSKQAEQYF. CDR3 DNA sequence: TGTGCCAGCAGTTACTCGAAACAGGCTGAGCAGTACTTC.

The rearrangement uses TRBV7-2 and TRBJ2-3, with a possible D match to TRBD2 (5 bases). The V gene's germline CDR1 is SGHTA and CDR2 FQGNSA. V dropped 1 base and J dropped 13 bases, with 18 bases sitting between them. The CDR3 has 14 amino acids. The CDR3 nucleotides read TGTGCCAGCAGCTTAGGCGGTTTCGGACTTCCAAAGTATTTT. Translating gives CASSLGGFGLPKYF.

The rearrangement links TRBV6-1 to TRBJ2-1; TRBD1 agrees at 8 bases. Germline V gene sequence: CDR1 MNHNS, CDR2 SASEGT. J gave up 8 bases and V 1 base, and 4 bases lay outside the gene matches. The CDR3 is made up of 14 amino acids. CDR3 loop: CASSEGQGADEQFF. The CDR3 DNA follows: TGTGCCAGCAGTGAAGGCCAGGGGGCCGATGAGCAGTTCTTC.

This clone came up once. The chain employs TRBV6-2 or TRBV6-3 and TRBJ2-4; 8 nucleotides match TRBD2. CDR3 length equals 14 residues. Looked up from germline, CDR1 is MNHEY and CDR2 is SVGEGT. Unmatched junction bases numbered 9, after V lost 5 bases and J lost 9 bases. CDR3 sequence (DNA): TGTGCCAGCAGTGACAGCGGGGGTCTGACCATTCAGTACTTC. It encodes CASSDSGGLTIQYF.

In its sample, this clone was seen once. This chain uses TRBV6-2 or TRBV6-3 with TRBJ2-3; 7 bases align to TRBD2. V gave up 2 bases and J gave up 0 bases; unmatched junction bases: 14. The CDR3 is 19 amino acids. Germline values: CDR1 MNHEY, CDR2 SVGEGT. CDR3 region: CASSYTRGRKTTSTDTQYF. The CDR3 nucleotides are TGTGCCAGCAGTTACACGCGGGGGAGAAAAACCACTAGCACAGATACGCAGTATTTT.